The sequence of this TCR beta chain was determined in a study of PD-1 blockade in classical Hodgkin lymphoma. Overall study results and limits: CD4+ TCR diversity, unlike CD8+, rose significantly by C4D1. Baseline diversity was lower in partial responders and progressors than complete responders.

Here immunoSEQ multiplex PCR was the method, and the copy in TCRdb shows in-frame clones only, minus some. The table includes some 96,000 clones, roughly 90% detected once. This CDR3 is built from 14 residues. The germline gives CDR1 MDHEN, CDR2 SYDVKM. Trimming pared 1 base from V and 3 bases from J, leaving 7 bases between. Each of the patients experienced relapse following autologous stem cell transplantation, and their brentuximab vedotin exposure differed. Concerning this clone itself: Its antigen is undetermined.

J is TRBJ1-5 and V is TRBV28; a possible D gene is TRBD1 (5 bases). This receptor was obtained from a human donor with classical Hodgkin lymphoma. The starting material was peripheral blood mononuclear cells (PBMCs), obtained at baseline. CDR3 nucleotide sequence: TGTGCCAGCAGTTTATCGGGGGACAATCAGCCCCAGCATTTT. Translated, it gives CASSLSGDNQPQHF.